This T cell receptor beta chain was sequenced for a study of cytomegalovirus exposure and HLA in healthy donors. Per germline, CDR1 SQVTM and CDR2 ANQGSEA. The V end was cut by 4 bases, the J end by 2 bases, with 6 bases between. CDR3 length: 12 residues. As concerns this clone: The antigen is unknown.

Overall study results and limits: A later analysis reportedly found fewer N-insertions in an Asian-associated ancestry cluster than the approximately 660-donor mean. The availability of immune exposure information extended only to CMV serostatus. In a later analysis, HLA-C alleles had the fewest associated TCRs, DRB1 alleles the most. It was reportedly the case that the classifier diagnosed cytomegalovirus status with high specificity and sensitivity.

It was with 60 Vbeta and 13 Jbeta primers that the PCR ran. Method: immunoSEQ multiplex PCR; TCRdb's copy keeps in-frame clones and lacks some. In the table there are 90,000 to 150,000 clones, about 83% of which are singletons. The specimen was PBMCs. This chain links TRBV29-1 with TRBJ1-3, with no clear D. The TCR originated in a female donor in good health and CMV-seronegative. For the CDR3, the DNA is TGCAGCGTTGTGGCCCCTGGAAACACCATATATTTT. It is translated as CSVVAPGNTIYF.